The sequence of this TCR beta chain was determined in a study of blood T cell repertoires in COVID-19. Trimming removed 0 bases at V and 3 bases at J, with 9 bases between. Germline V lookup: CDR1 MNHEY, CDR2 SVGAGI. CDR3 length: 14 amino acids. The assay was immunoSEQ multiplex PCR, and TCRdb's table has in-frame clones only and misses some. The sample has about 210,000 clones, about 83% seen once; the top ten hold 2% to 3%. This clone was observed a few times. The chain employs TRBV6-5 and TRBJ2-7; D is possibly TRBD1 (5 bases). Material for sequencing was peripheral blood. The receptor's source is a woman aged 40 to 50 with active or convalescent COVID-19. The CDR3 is CASSYSSGFYEQYF. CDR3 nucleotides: TGTGCCAGCAGTTACTCCTCAGGGTTCTACGAGCAGTACTTC.